These 9 T cell receptor beta chains were all obtained from the same sample, sequenced in a study of T cells after yellow fever vaccination. TCRdb re-derived calls from the 5' RACE reads in MiXCR, one entry per CDR3 protein. Among a few hundred thousand distinct CDR3 sequences listed, about 5.2% were seen once. The sequencing used CD4+ T cells sorted from PBMCs, collected on the day of the yellow fever booster vaccination. The source is a young man who received the YFV17D yellow fever vaccine.

There are many counts of this clonotype. The chain is built from TRBV7-3 and TRBJ2-3; TRBD1 is a possible D gene (5 bases). CDR1 is SGHTA, CDR2 FQGTGA, per germline. The CDR3 is 14 residues long. Trimming removed 5 bases at V and 4 bases at J, with 13 bases between. CDR3 sequence (DNA): TGTGCCAGCAGCCTAGGGGATTCGGCAGATACGCAGTATTTT. Its translation is CASSLGDSADTQYF.

This clonotype has just a few counts. The rearrangement links TRBV3-1 to TRBJ1-5; D gene unclear. The germline V and J ends were trimmed by 1 base and 4 bases, with 11 bases remaining between them. CDR1 is LGHDT and CDR2 is YNNKEL in the germline V gene (reference sequence). This CDR3 region has 15 residues. DNA of the CDR3: TGTGCCAGCAGCCAAGGGGCACAGATGAATCAGCCCCAGCATTTT. Translated: CASSQGAQMNQPQHF.

V and J are TRBV20-1 and TRBJ1-6, with a weak D call TRBD1 (5 bases). V was cut by 0 bases and J by 4 bases, with 10 bases left in between. Germline V gives CDR1 DFQATT, CDR2 SNEGSKA (reference sequence). The length of the CDR3 is 15 residues. For the CDR3, the DNA is TGCAGTGCTAGAGATCCAGGGTCTTATAATTCACCCCTCCACTTT. It translates to CSARDPGSYNSPLHF.

The rearrangement uses TRBV21-1 and TRBJ1-4. TRBV21-1 is a recognized pseudogene. The CDR3 is 12 amino acids. CDR3 amino acids: CASSKGGEKLFF. The DNA of the CDR3 is TGTGCCAGCAGCAAAGGGGGAGAAAAACTGTTTTTT.

The CDR3 DNA follows: TGTGCCAGTAGTATGGTACGGCGGTCATCCTCTGGCTACACCTTC. As protein: CASSMVRRSSSGYTF. The V call is TRBV19, the J call TRBJ1-2; no clear D. CDR1 is LNHDA, CDR2 SQIVND, per germline (reference sequence). The V gene lost 3 bases and the J gene lost 7 bases, with 18 bases spanning the gap. The CDR3 covers 15 residues. Combining the CDR3 with reference TRBV19 and TRBJ1-2 gives the whole variable domain DGGITQSPKYLFRKEGQNVTLSCEQNLNHDAMYWYRQDPGQGLRLIYYSQIVNDFQKGDIAEGYSVSREKKESFPLTVTSAQKNPTAFYLCASSMVRRSSSGYTFGSGTRLTVV.

V gene TRBV11-2 combines with J gene TRBJ2-2, with 8 bases aligning to TRBD1. The length of the CDR3 is 18 residues. Germline V gene sequence: CDR1 SGHAT, CDR2 FQNNGV. V trimming: 4 bases; J trimming: 4 bases; junction bases outside the gene matches: 14. CDR3 protein: CASSSYRDRHRGTGELFF. The DNA for the CDR3 is TGTGCCAGCAGCTCTTACCGGGACAGGCACCGGGGCACCGGGGAGCTGTTTTTT.

This clonotype came up many times. This chain connects TRBV4-1 to TRBJ1-6; D uncertain. The germline gives CDR1 MGHRA, CDR2 YSYEKL. The V gene lost 5 bases and the J gene lost 9 bases, with 23 bases spanning the gap. The CDR3 length is 17 residues. The CDR3 DNA reads TGCGCCAGCAGCAGAAGGGTCCAGCAATGGCCTTTTTCACCCCTCCACTTT. Protein product: CASSRRVQQWPFSPLHF.

This clonotype was observed a few times. The rearrangement uses TRBV18 and TRBJ2-1; 8 bases line up with TRBD1. CDR1 is KGHSH, CDR2 LQKENI, per germline. V was clipped by 1 base and J by 7 bases; unmatched bases: 9. The CDR3 extends over 16 amino acids. The chain's CDR3 is CASSPLGQGLGNEQFF. CDR3 bases: TGTGCCAGCTCACCACTAGGACAGGGACTGGGAAATGAGCAGTTCTTC.

In its sample, this clonotype was seen many times. The chain has TRBV2 and TRBJ2-7, with 10 positions matching TRBD1. Trimming took 11 bases from V and 7 from J; bases not matched to a gene: 8. The length of the CDR3 is 12 residues. The germline V gene has CDR1 SNHLY and CDR2 FYNNEI. CDR3 nucleotides: TGTGCCGGGACAGGGGTTACGGGGGAGCAGTACTTC. Protein sequence: CAGTGVTGEQYF. Looking up the rest from reference TRBV2 and TRBJ2-7 gives the full variable domain: EPEVTQTPSHQVTQMGQEVILRCVPISNHLYFYWYRQILGQKVEFLVSFYNNEISEKSEIFDDQFSVERPDGSNFTLKIRSTKLEDSAMYFCAGTGVTGEQYFGPGTRLTVT.